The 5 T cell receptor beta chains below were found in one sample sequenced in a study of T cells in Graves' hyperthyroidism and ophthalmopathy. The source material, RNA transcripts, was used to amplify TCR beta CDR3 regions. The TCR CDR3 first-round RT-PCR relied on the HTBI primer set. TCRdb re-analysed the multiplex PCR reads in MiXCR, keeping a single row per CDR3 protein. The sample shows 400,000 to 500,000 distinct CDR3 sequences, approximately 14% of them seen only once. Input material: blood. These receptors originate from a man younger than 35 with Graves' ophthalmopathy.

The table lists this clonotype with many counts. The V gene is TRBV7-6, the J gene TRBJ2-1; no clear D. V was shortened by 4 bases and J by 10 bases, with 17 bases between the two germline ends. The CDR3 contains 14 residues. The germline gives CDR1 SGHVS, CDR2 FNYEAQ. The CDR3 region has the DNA TGTGCCAGCAGCTCGACCGGGCCCACCGGGGAGCAGTTCTTC. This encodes CASSSTGPTGEQFF.

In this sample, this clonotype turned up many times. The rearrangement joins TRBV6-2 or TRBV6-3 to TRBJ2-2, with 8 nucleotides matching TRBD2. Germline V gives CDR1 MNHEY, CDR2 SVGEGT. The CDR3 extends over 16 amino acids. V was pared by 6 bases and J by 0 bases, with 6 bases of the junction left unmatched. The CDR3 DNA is TGTGCCAGCAGCGAAACTAGCGGCCCGAACACCGGGGAGCTGTTTTTT. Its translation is CASSETSGPNTGELFF.

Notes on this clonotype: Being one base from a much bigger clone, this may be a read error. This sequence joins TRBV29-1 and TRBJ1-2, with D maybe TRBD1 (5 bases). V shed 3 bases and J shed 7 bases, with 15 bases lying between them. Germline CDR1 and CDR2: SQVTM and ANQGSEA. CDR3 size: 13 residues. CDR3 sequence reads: CSVDLGLDCGYTF. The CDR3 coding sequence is TGCAGCGTTGACTTGGGGCTCGACTGTGGCTACACCTTC.

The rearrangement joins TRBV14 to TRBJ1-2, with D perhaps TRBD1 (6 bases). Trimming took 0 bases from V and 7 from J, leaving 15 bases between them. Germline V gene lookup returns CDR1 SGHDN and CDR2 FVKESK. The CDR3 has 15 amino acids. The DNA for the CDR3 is TGTGCCAGCAGCCAAGATCCCCAGGGGCGGTTTGGCTACACCTTC. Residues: CASSQDPQGRFGYTF.

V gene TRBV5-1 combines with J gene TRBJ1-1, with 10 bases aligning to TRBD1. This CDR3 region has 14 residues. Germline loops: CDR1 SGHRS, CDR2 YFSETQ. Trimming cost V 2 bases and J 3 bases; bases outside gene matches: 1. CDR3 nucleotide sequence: TGCGCCAGCAGCTTCGGACAGGGGGACACTGAAGCTTTCTTT. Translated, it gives CASSFGQGDTEAFF.